These T cell receptor beta chains were read from a single sample in a study of tumor and adjacent non-tumor tissue in lung cancer. From the multiplex PCR reads, TCRdb called clonotypes with MiXCR, one entry per CDR3 protein. The repertoire holds some 73,000 distinct CDR3 sequences, with approximately 81% as singletons. Sequencing was performed on distant non-tumor lung tissue. The receptors were sampled from a man aged 55 to 70 with non-small cell lung cancer. The CDR3 runs from the conserved cysteine through the conserved F or W. The D gene is left open where the match is weak. The size field is filled for only some rows; it gives once, few, many or a size class.

TRBJ1-1 | . | 14 | . | TRBV6-1 | CASREDRSDTEAFF | TGTGCCAGTAGAGAAGACAGGAGCGACACTGAAGCTTTCTTT
TRBJ2-7 | many | 16 | TRBD1 | TRBV20-1 | CSAEFSDRGGGYEQYF | TGCAGTGCCGAATTTTCCGACAGGGGTGGGGGCTACGAGCAGTACTTC
TRBJ2-1 | . | 15 | TRBD2 | TRBV7-3 | CASSVSGATYNEQFF | TGTGCCAGCAGCGTTAGCGGGGCTACCTACAATGAGCAGTTCTTC
TRBJ1-1 | . | 14 | . | TRBV5-1 | CASGSIRGPGEAFF | TGCGCCAGCGGCTCGATCAGGGGTCCCGGTGAAGCTTTCTTT
TRBJ2-3 | . | 15 | TRBD2 | TRBV20-1 | CSAHGLAENTDMQFF | TGCAGTGCTCACGGACTAGCGGAAAACACAGATATGCAGTTTTTT
TRBJ2-5 | once | 13 | TRBD1 | TRBV11-2 | CASRSTGEETQHF | TGTGCCAGTAGATCTACAGGGGAAGAGACACAGCACTTC
TRBJ1-3 | . | 15 | . | TRBV11-3 | CASSIRISTGNTIYF | TGTGCCAGCAGCATACGGATATCCACTGGAAACACAATATATTTT
TRBJ1-6 | once | 15 | TRBD1 | TRBV6-5 | CVNSYTTGTDSPLHF | TGTGTCAACAGTTACACGACAGGGACTGATTCACCCCTCCATTTT
TRBJ2-1 | . | 16 | TRBD2 | TRBV11-3 | CDSSLVGTSGSEKQFF | TGTGACAGCAGCTTAGTTGGGACTAGTGGGAGTGAGAAGCAGTTCTTC
TRBJ1-1 | many | 13 | . | TRBV10-1 | CASSESMNTEAFF | TGCGCCAGCAGTGAGTCCATGAACACTGAAGCTTTCTTT
TRBJ2-3 | . | 13 | . | TRBV10-1 | CASSGSSTETQCF | TGCGCCAGCAGCGGTTCTAGCACAGAAACGCAGTGTTTT
TRBJ2-1 | . | 15 | TRBD2 | TRBV11-3 | CASGSLAGGYYEQFF | TGTGCCAGCGGCTCCCTAGCGGGAGGTTACTATGAGCAGTTCTTC
TRBJ2-1 | . | 15 | TRBD2 | TRBV6-6 | CASSQLAGEHNEQFF | TGTGCCAGCAGTCAACTAGCGGGAGAGCACAATGAGCAGTTCTTC
TRBJ2-3 | . | 12 | . | TRBV29-1 | CSIRVFIDTQYF | TGCAGCATAAGGGTTTTCATAGATACGCAGTATTTC
TRBJ1-1 | many | 13 | . | TRBV7-3 | CASSLRQNTEAFF | TGTGCCAGCAGCTTAAGACAGAACACTGAAGCTTTCTTT
TRBJ2-5 | . | 14 | . | TRBV11-2 | CASSLADLQETQYF | TGTGCCAGCAGCTTAGCAGATCTCCAAGAGACCCAGTACTTC
TRBJ1-5 | few | 14 | TRBD1 | TRBV12-3/TRBV12-4 | CASSPSGGDQPQHF | TGTGCCAGCAGTCCCTCAGGGGGAGATCAGCCCCAGCATTTT
TRBJ2-2 | . | 18 | . | TRBV5-4 | CASSLDGQRQMKTGELFF | TGTGCCAGCAGCTTGGATGGTCAGCGGCAAATGAAGACCGGGGAGCTGTTTTTT
TRBJ1-1 | . | 13 | . | TRBV20-1 | CSVRTCQRTEAFF | TGCAGTGTTAGAACATGTCAGAGGACTGAAGCTTTCTTT
TRBJ1-6 | few | 15 | . | TRBV11-2 | CASSLGGDNNSPLQF | TGTGCCAGCAGTTTAGGAGGGGATAATAATTCACCCCTCCAGTTT
TRBJ2-3 | few | 12 | . | TRBV6-5 | CVSSAGTDTQYF | TGTGTTAGCAGCGCAGGCACGGATACGCAGTATTTT
TRBJ1-1 | once | 13 | . | TRBV29-1 | CSVAGRISTEAFF | TGCAGCGTTGCGGGCAGGATAAGCACCGAAGCTTTCTTT
TRBJ2-3 | once | 16 | TRBD2 | TRBV2 | CANNKLAGDDSNTQYF | TGTGCCAACAACAAACTAGCGGGAGATGATAGTAATACGCAGTATTTT
TRBJ2-6 | . | 16 | . | TRBV4-3 | CSSSQEAVSGANLMTF | TGCTCCAGCAGCCAAGAGGCGGTGTCTGGGGCCAACCTCATGACTTTC
TRBJ2-3 | many | 15 | TRBD2 | TRBV20-1 | CSAHGLAENTDTQYF | TGCAGTGCTCACGGACTAGCGGAAAACACAGATACGCAGTATTTT
TRBJ2-5 | . | 16 | . | TRBV11-2 | CASRYTMGGPKETQYF | TGTGCCAGCAGATACACAATGGGGGGGCCAAAGGAGACACAGTACTTC
TRBJ1-2 | . | 12 | . | TRBV29-1 | CSARAESYDYTF | TGCAGCGCGAGGGCAGAATCATATGACTACACCTTC
TRBJ1-2 | . | 14 | . | TRBV4-2 | CASSQEQPKDGYTF | TGTGCCAGCAGCCAAGAGCAACCGAAGGATGGCTACACTTTC
TRBJ2-2 | medium-sized | 13 | . | TRBV4-1 | CASSQIQTGELFF | TGCGCCAGCAGCCAGATACAAACCGGGGAGCTGTTTTTT
TRBJ2-7 | . | 16 | . | TRBV11-3 | CANSFLTPTHGYEQYF | TGTGCCAACAGCTTCCTTACACCGACCCACGGGTACGAGCAATACTTC
TRBJ2-6 | . | 19 | TRBD1 | TRBV11-2 | CPGSLVPKDRPSGPNVLTF | TGTCCCGGCAGCTTAGTTCCAAAGGACAGGCCCTCTGGGCCCAACGTCCTGACTTTC
TRBJ1-1 | . | 17 | . | TRBV12-3/TRBV12-4 | CASSITTTGGMNAEAFF | TGTGCCAGCAGCATAACTACGACTGGGGGCATGAACGCCGAAGCTTTCTTT
TRBJ2-5 | . | 16 | TRBD2 | TRBV7-9 | CASRSGRSGEVETQYF | TGTGCGAGCAGATCCGGCCGTAGCGGGGAGGTGGAGACCCAGTACTTC
TRBJ2-6 | . | 19 | TRBD1 | TRBV11-2 | CAINLAPKDRPSGANVLTF | TGTGCCATCAACTTAGCTCCAAAGGACAGGCCCTCTGGGGCCAACGTCCTGACTTTC
TRBJ2-5 | . | 17 | TRBD2 | TRBV12-3/TRBV12-4 | CASTLGLEREGQETQYF | TGTGCCAGCACTTTGGGACTGGAGCGGGAGGGGCAAGAGACTCAGTACTTC
TRBJ1-1 | . | 14 | . | TRBV11-2 | CANGLVGRGTETYF | .
TRBJ2-2 | . | 16 | . | TRBV6-1 | CASNRKVGLGTRKLFF | .
TRBJ2-4 | . | 16 | TRBD2 | TRBV11-1 | CASSKTSGRVKNIQYF | TGTGCCAGCAGCAAGACTAGCGGGAGGGTCAAAAACATTCAGTACTTC
TRBJ2-3 | . | 16 | . | TRBV4-3 | CASSQDRAYITDTQYF | TGCGCCAGCAGCCAAGATAGAGCGTACATCACAGATACGCAGTATTTT
TRBJ2-5 | . | 15 | . | TRBV6-1 | CASSEQTRGGKTQYF | TGTGCCAGCAGTGAACAAACTAGAGGGGGTAAGACCCAGTATTTC
TRBJ2-1 | . | 11 | . | TRBV11-1 | CASSVWEPQFF | TGTGCCAGTAGCGTCTGGGAGCCGCAGTTCTTC
TRBJ2-3 | . | 15 | . | TRBV11-2 | CASNIDRGSRDMQYF | TGTGCCAGCAACATAGACCGGGGTTCAAGAGATATGCAGTATTTT
TRBJ1-1 | . | 14 | . | TRBV11-2 | CASCLVERDTEALF | TGTGCCAGCTGCTTAGTCGAGAGGGACACTGAAGCTCTCTTT
TRBJ2-2 | . | 17 | . | TRBV10-3 | CAISESGGGQNTGELCF | TGTGCCATCAGTGAGTCGGGGGGCGGTCAGAACACCGGGGAGCTGTGTTTT
TRBJ2-3 | few | 15 | . | TRBV6-5 | CASGDKVGGTDTQYF | TGTGCCAGTGGAGACAAGGTCGGGGGCACAGATACGCAGTATTTT
TRBJ2-1 | . | 15 | TRBD2 | TRBV20-1 | CSARGLAYPYNEQFF | TGCAGTGCTAGAGGACTAGCGTACCCCTACAATGAGCAGTTCTTC
TRBJ2-7 | . | 17 | . | TRBV20-1 | CSARDPFDGASTYEQYF | TGCAGTGCTAGAGATCCTTTCGACGGGGCCTCCACCTACGAGCAATACTTC
TRBJ1-2 | . | 12 | . | TRBV29-1 | CSVEENSRGYTF | TGCAGCGTTGAAGAGAACAGCAGAGGCTATACCTTC
TRBJ2-7 | . | 13 | . | TRBV19 | CVSSTYRGGDQYF | TGTGTCAGTAGTACCTACAGGGGCGGGGACCAGTACTTC
TRBJ1-6 | . | 14 | TRBD1 | TRBV11-3 | CASGSTTGNSPLHF | TGTGCCAGCGGCTCTACGACAGGGAATTCACCCCTCCACTTC
TRBJ1-1 | . | 17 | TRBD1 | TRBV5-4 | CASSAVRQGRGDTEAFF | TGTGCCAGCAGCGCCGTTCGACAGGGACGTGGCGACACTGAAGCTTTCTTT
TRBJ2-7 | . | 11 | . | TRBV6-1 | CASRFSYEKYF | TGTGCCAGCAGATTCAGCTACGAGAAGTACTTT
TRBJ2-1 | . | 15 | TRBD1 | TRBV7-9 | CVSTKTGTGVNEQFF | TGTGTCAGCACTAAAACTGGGACAGGAGTCAATGAGCAGTTCTTC
TRBJ2-7 | . | 14 | . | TRBV10-3 | CAISLTGLSYEQYF | TGTGCCATCAGTCTGACAGGTCTCTCCTACGAGCAGTACTTC
TRBJ2-2 | once | 18 | TRBD2 | TRBV11-3 | CTNSSWGAGGYRAGELFF | TGTACCAACAGCTCATGGGGAGCGGGAGGATACAGAGCCGGGGAGCTGTTTTTT
TRBJ2-1 | . | 20 | TRBD2 | TRBV11-3 | CASSLNPGTSEVSSYNEQFF | TGTGCCAGCAGCTTAAACCCCGGGACTAGCGAGGTAAGCTCCTACAATGAGCAGTTCTTC